This TCR beta chain was obtained from a study of blood T cell repertoires in COVID-19. CDR3 size: 12 residues. The V and J ends lost 10 bases and 4 bases, in that order; junction bases with no gene match: 2. This clone occurred a few times. In the authors' methods: Estimates of nucleated cell counts were drawn from the amplification of reference gene primers. Assay used: immunoSEQ multiplex PCR; TCRdb lists only in-frame clones, some missing. V, J and clone size derive from that table, while D and trimming were established from the DNA sequence. The sample carries tens of thousands of clones, 60% to 75% recorded once.

The TCR comes from an older woman with acute or convalescent COVID-19. The material sequenced was peripheral blood. The rearrangement joins TRBV12-3 or TRBV12-4 to TRBJ2-1; TRBD2 matches 9 bases. The CDR3 loop reads CATLAGYNEQFF. The CDR3 region has the DNA TGTGCCACTCTAGCGGGGTACAATGAGCAGTTCTTC.